This T cell receptor (beta chain) originates from a study of T-cell reconstitution after alpha-beta-depleted transplantation in children. General study findings and limits: It was reported that alpha-beta T cells came from several hundred expanded graft clones (about two months after transplant). Elevated TCRbeta diversity at day 60 was traced, in some patients, to surviving recipient T cells and thymic progenitors. At one year after transplant, newly produced T cells mostly accounted for T-cell counts and diversity.

The CDR3 runs to 15 residues. V lost 6 bases and J lost 3; bases outside the gene matches: 11. The V gene's germline CDR1 is DFQATT and CDR2 SNEGSKA (reference sequence). This clonotype was counted at least ten times. Its antigen is not identified. The TCRbeta library was prepared with unique molecular identifiers. MiXCR, run by TCRdb on the PCR reads, gives a single entry per CDR3 protein. This sample has some 220,000 distinct CDR3 sequences, with roughly a tenth found just once. The TCR was taken from a child less than two years old with acute myeloid leukemia, due to receive a stem cell transplant. The rearrangement uses TRBV20-1 and TRBJ2-3; TRBD2 matches 8 bases. Sequenced material: PBMCs, taken before TCRalphabeta/CD19-depleted stem cell transplant. The CDR3 nucleotides are TGCAGTGCCCCGCCCGCGGGGGGCTTGACAGATACGCAGTATTTT. It translates to CSAPPAGGLTDTQYF.